Listed below are T cell receptor beta chains from one sample, sequenced in a study of blood T cell repertoires in COVID-19. TCRdb's table, derived via immunoSEQ multiplex PCR, lists solely in-frame clones and lacks some. The sample has around 220,000 clones, about 88% seen once; the top ten hold 2.1%. Specimen: peripheral blood. The receptors were sampled from a woman in her 40s who had recovered from COVID-19. Each CDR3 is given with its conserved first and last residue.

V: TRBV7-2; J: TRBJ1-2; CDR3: CASSLEGQVYGYTF
V: TRBV3-1/TRBV3-2; J: TRBJ2-1; CDR3: CASSLRQGQAQFF
V: TRBV4-2; J: TRBJ2-5; CDR3: CASSHYRGQETQYF
V: TRBV19; J: TRBJ1-5; CDR3: CASSIGGGQGNQPQHF
V: TRBV7-2; J: TRBJ2-5; CDR3: CASSLASLGRGQETQYF
V: TRBV28; J: TRBJ2-2; CDR3: CASSFLTQASGRRRDGELFF
V: TRBV7-9; J: TRBJ2-3; CDR3: CASSRLEGASTDTQYF
V: TRBV3-1/TRBV3-2; J: TRBJ1-5; CDR3: CASSRGQGGGQPQHF
V: TRBV18; J: TRBJ1-2; CDR3: CASSPLRDFNYGYTF
V: TRBV7-2; J: TRBJ1-6; CDR3: CASSLALARREGRSPLHF
V: TRBV25-1; J: TRBJ1-5; CDR3: CASSEPGGSNQPQHF
V: TRBV5-8; J: TRBJ2-5; CDR3: CASSYGLAGGAETQYF
V: TRBV19; J: TRBJ2-1; CDR3: CASSKLANSYNEQFF
V: TRBV27; J: TRBJ1-2; CDR3: CASSLKGTLNYGYTF
V: TRBV29-1; J: TRBJ2-2; CDR3: CSVVEAGELFF
V: TRBV19; J: TRBJ1-2; CDR3: CASRPGQGNYGYTF
V: TRBV6-5; J: TRBJ2-7; CDR3: CASKYRTTSYEQYF
V: TRBV4-3; J: TRBJ2-1; CDR3: CASSHHPPLADGNNEQFF
V: TRBV18; J: TRBJ2-7; CDR3: CASSPLDWEAQYF
V: TRBV10-3; J: TRBJ2-3; CDR3: CATDRSERGALSTDTQYF
V: TRBV18; J: TRBJ2-3; CDR3: CASSPPERQGPSSTDTQYF
V: TRBV14; J: TRBJ2-1; CDR3: CASRGLAGSGEQFF
V: TRBV28; J: TRBJ2-7; CDR3: CASSFSGSGEQYF